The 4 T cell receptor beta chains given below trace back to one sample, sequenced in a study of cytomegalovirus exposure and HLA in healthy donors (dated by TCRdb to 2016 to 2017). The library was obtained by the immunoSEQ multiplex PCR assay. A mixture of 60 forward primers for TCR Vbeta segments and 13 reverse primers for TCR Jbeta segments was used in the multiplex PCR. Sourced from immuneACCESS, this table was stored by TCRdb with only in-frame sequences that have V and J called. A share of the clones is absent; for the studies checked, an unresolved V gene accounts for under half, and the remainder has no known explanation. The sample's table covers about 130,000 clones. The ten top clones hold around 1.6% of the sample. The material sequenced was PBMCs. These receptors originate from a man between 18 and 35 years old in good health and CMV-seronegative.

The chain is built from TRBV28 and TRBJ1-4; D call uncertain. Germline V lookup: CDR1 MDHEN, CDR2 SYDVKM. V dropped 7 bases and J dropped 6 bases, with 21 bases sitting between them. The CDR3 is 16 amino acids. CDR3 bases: TGTGCCAGCACTTTTTCATCGGGAGGCTCTTATGAAAAACTGTTTTTT. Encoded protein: CASTFSSGGSYEKLFF.

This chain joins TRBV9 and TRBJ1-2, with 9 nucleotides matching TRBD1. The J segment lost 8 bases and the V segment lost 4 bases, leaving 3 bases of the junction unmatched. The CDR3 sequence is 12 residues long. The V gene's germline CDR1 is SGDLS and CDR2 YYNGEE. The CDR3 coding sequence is TGTGCCAGCAGCCTCACAGGGGGCGGCTACACCTTC. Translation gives CASSLTGGGYTF.

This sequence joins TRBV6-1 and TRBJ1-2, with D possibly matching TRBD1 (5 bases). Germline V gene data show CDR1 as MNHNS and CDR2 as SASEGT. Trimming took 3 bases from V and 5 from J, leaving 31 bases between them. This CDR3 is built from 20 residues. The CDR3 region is CASSDSGLAPTPTPPYGYTF. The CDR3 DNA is TGTGCCAGCAGTGATTCGGGACTCGCCCCGACCCCGACCCCCCCTTATGGCTACACCTTC.

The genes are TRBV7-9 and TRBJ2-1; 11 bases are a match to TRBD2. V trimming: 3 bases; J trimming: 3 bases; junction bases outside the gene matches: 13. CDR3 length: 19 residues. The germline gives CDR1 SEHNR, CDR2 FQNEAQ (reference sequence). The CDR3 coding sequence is TGTGCCAGCAGCTTCTCGGAGGGACTAGCGGCTCTTCACTACAATGAGCAGTTCTTC. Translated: CASSFSEGLAALHYNEQFF.